Following are 4 T cell receptor beta chains from one sample sequenced in a study of blood T cell repertoires in COVID-19 (dated by TCRdb to the early 2020s). Library method: the immunoSEQ multiplex PCR assay. The clones in this table, taken by TCRdb from immuneACCESS, are in-frame only. Not every clone is retained; where verified, under half of the shortfall comes from an unresolved V gene, and the cause of the rest is unknown. In this sample the table shows 100,000 or so clones, roughly 87% of which occur a single time. 3.5% to 5% of the sample comes from the top ten. Sequencing was carried out using peripheral blood. Source of these receptors: a man aged 50 to 59 with acute or convalescent COVID-19.

The chain links TRBV11-3 to TRBJ2-7, with 8 nucleotides matching TRBD1. Germline V CDR1 and CDR2: SGHNT, YENEEA. The CDR3 covers 14 residues. J gave up 4 bases and V 1 base, and 3 bases lay outside the gene matches. CDR3 residues: CASSLGTGRYEQYF. DNA for the CDR3: TGTGCCAGCAGCTTAGGGACAGGGCGGTACGAGCAGTACTTC.

V usage is TRBV14 and J usage is TRBJ1-6, with 7 bases aligning to TRBD1. J lost 11 bases, V lost 0 bases, and 7 bases had no gene match. The CDR3 is 15 amino acids. Germline loops: CDR1 SGHDN, CDR2 FVKESK. Here the CDR3 reads CASSQDQGVRAPLHF. The CDR3 DNA is TGTGCCAGCAGCCAAGACCAGGGGGTTCGGGCACCCCTCCACTTT.

The CDR3, as DNA: TGCAGCGTTGAGAGCTCCTACGAGCAGTACTTC. As protein: CSVESSYEQYF. V and J are TRBV29-1 and TRBJ2-7; the D is unclear. V dropped 3 bases and J dropped 0 bases, with 3 bases sitting between them. The CDR3 has 11 amino acids. Germline loops: CDR1 SQVTM, CDR2 ANQGSEA.

The rearrangement joins TRBV3-1 (or the pseudogene TRBV3-2) to TRBJ1-3, with TRBD1 as a possible D gene (6 bases). The ends were cut back, 0 bases at V and 1 base at J, with 13 bases in the middle. CDR1 and CDR2 from the germline V gene are LGHDT and YNNKEL (reference sequence). The CDR3 sequence is 17 residues long. Here the CDR3 reads CASSQEARGPSGNTIYF. CDR3 in DNA: TGTGCCAGCAGCCAAGAAGCCAGGGGTCCATCTGGAAACACCATATATTTT.